This TCR beta chain originates from a study of OX40 agonist ivuxolimab in advanced cancers. Method: immunoSEQ multiplex PCR; TCRdb's copy keeps in-frame clones and lacks some. The data hold about 79,000 clones, with about 90% observed a single time. Germline CDR1 is LNHDA and CDR2 is SQIVND (reference sequence). This CDR3 is 16 amino acids long. V lost 1 base to trimming and J lost 3 bases; unmatched junction nucleotides: 8. The source was CD4+ or CD8+ T cells sorted from blood, collected in a trial of the OX40 agonist ivuxolimab. The chain couples TRBV19 to TRBJ2-7; 8 bases line up with TRBD2. This TCR came from an adult with an advanced solid tumor such as melanoma, head and neck, liver or kidney cancer. CDR3 in amino acids: CASSIAGSGGFYEQYF. The CDR3 nucleotides read TGTGCCAGTAGTATAGCGGGAAGCGGGGGCTTCTACGAGCAGTACTTC.